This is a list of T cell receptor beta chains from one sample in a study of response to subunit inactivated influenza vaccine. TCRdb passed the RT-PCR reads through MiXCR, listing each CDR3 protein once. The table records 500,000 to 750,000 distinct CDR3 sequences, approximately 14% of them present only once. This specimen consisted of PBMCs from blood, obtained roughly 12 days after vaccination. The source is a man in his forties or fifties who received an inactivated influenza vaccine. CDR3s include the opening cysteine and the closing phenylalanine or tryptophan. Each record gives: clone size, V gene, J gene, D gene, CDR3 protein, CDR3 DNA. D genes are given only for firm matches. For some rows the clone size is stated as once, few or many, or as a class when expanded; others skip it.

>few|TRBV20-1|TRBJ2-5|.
CSARDHRHRTQYF
TGCAGTGCTAGAGATCACAGACATCGGACCCAGTACTTC
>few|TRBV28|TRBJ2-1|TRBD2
CASRLAGAEQFF
TGTGCCAGCAGACTAGCGGGAGCGGAGCAGTTCTTC
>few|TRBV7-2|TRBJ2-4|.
CASSLALGPGNIQYF
TGTGCCAGCAGCTTAGCGTTGGGGCCGGGAAACATTCAGTACTTC
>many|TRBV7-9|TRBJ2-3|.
CASSPRRWGRADTQYF
TGTGCCAGCAGCCCAAGAAGGTGGGGCCGCGCAGATACGCAGTATTTT
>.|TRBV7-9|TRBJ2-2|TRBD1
CASVRQGALGELFF
TGTGCCAGCGTTCGACAGGGGGCGCTCGGGGAGCTGTTTTTT
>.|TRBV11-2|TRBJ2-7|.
CASRSVQRHEQYF
TGTGCCAGCAGATCCGTCCAGCGCCACGAGCAGTACTTC
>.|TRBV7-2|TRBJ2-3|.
CASSLAHSDTQYF
TGTGCCAGCAGCTTAGCGCATTCAGATACGCAGTATTTT
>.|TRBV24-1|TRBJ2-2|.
CASRPETGELFF
TGTGCCTCCCGGCCGGAGACCGGGGAGCTGTTTTTT
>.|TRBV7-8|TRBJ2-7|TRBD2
CASRGSGRSSYEQYF
TGTGCCAGCAGGGGGAGCGGGAGAAGCTCCTACGAGCAGTACTTC
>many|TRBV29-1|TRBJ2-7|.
CSVRGPSHEQYF
TGCAGCGTACGCGGGCCTTCCCACGAGCAGTACTTC
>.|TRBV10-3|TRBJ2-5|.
CAISESQGETQYF
TGTGCCATCAGTGAGTCGCAGGGCGAGACCCAGTACTTC
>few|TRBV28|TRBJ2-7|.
CASSLWGGPLEQYF
TGTGCCAGCAGTTTATGGGGGGGGCCCCTCGAGCAGTACTTC
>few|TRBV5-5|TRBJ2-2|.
CASSLDRLDTGELFF
TGTGCCAGCAGCTTGGACAGGCTTGACACCGGGGAGCTGTTTTTT